The clone carrying this TCR beta chain was found a few times. In the authors' methods: Using reference gene primer amplification, nucleated cell counts were estimated. Sequencing used immunoSEQ multiplex PCR; TCRdb keeps in-frame clones, though not all of them. The V and J calls and the clone size are those of that table, but D and trimming were determined from the DNA. The sample has roughly 100,000 clones, about 76% seen once. The data were obtained in a study of blood T cell repertoires in COVID-19. Study details: The analysed material was cDNA or gDNA that came from T cells, B-cell-depleted T cells, or PBMCs.

Trimming cost V 3 bases and J 4 bases, with 19 bases left between them. Germline lookup yields CDR1 SGHNT and CDR2 YYREEE (reference sequence). This CDR3 has 16 amino acids. Sequenced sample: peripheral blood. V gene TRBV5-4 combines with J gene TRBJ1-1, with D possibly TRBD1 on 5 matching bases. The sequence was obtained from an older woman with acute or convalescent COVID-19. This chain's CDR3 is CASSSFVGRGSTEAFF. CDR3 nucleotides: TGTGCCAGCAGCTCCTTCGTTGGACGGGGGAGCACTGAAGCTTTCTTT.